The clone carrying this TCR beta chain was observed a handful of times. What it binds is not known. This entry is derived from a study of naive and memory T cell subsets. Overall study results and limits: The RNA method is potentially sensitive to activation and differentiation changes.

Four PCR rounds used nested alpha and beta constant region primers plus the SP2 primer. Alpha and beta constant region primers primed reverse transcription for blood and skin samples. TCRdb used MiXCR to reprocess the 5' RACE reads, holding one entry per CDR3 protein. The sample lists 45,000 to 55,000 distinct CDR3 sequences; about 4.8% were seen once. A UMI-containing oligonucleotide was joined by 3' ligation to the TCR cDNA template. Whole-blood samples were 2.5 to 3 ml of peripheral blood from healthy adult volunteers. Input was about 1 to 1,100 ng of DNase-treated total RNA without cell sorting. The CDR3 covers 15 residues. Trimming left V 4 bases short and J 3 bases short, with 13 bases between. From germline, CDR1 is LNHDA and CDR2 SQIVND (reference sequence).

The chain joins TRBV19 to TRBJ1-5; D possibly corresponds to TRBD1 (5 bases). The TCR was taken from a female donor in good health. CDR3 sequence reads: CASSRGDGLNQPQHF. The CDR3 region has the DNA TGTGCCAGTAGTAGGGGGGACGGCCTCAATCAGCCCCAGCATTTT.